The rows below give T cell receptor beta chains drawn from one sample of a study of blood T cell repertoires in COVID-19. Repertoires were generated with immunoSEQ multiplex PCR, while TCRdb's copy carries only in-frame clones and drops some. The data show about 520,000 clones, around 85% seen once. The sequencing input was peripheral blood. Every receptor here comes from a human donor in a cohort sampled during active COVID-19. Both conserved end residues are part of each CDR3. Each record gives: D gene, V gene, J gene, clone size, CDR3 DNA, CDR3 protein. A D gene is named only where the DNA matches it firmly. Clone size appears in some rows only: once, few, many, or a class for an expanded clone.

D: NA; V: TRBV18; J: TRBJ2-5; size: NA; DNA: TGTGCCAGCTCACCCAACGGGGGGCTGGAGACCCAGTACTTC; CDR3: CASSPNGGLETQYF
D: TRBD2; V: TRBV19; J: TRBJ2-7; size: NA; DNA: TGTGCCAGTAGTGCTTCTAGCGGGAGGGCCGAGCAGTACTTC; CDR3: CASSASSGRAEQYF
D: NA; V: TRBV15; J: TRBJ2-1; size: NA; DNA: TGTGCCACCAGCAGAGCTGCAGCACAGGCCTCCAATGAGCAGTTCTTC; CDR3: CATSRAAAQASNEQFF
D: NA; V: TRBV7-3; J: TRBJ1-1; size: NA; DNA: TGTGCCAGCAGCCCCGCAGCGGGCGCTGGGAACACTGAAGCTTTCTTT; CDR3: CASSPAAGAGNTEAFF
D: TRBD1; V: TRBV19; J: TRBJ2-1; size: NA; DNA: TGTGCCAGTACCCTTGGACAGGGGGCCCACAATGAGCAGTTCTTC; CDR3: CASTLGQGAHNEQFF
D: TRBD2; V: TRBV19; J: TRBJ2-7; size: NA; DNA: TGTGCCAGTAGTTGGGCGGGAGGCGCCTACGAGCAGTACTTC; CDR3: CASSWAGGAYEQYF
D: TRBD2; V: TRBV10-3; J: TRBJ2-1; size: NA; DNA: TGTGCCATCACCAGGACTAGCGGGGGACTCAATGAGCAGTTCTTC; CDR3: CAITRTSGGLNEQFF
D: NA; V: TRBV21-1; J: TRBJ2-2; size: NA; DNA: TGTGCCAGCAGCAAAGACTCGGGCAGGGCAGTTGGGGAGCTGTTTTTT; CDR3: CASSKDSGRAVGELFF
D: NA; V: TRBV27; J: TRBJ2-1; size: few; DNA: TGTGCCAGCGGGCAGGCGTTTCTTGAGCAGTTCTTC; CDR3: CASGQAFLEQFF
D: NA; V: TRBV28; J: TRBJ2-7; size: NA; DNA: TGTGCCAGCAGTCCCTCCGGGACTGTGGCCTACGAGCAGTACTTC; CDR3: CASSPSGTVAYEQYF
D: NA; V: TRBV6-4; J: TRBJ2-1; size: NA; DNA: TGTGCCAGCAGTGACTCCCGATGGGGCTTCTCGGGCTCCTACAATGAGCAGTTCTTC; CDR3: CASSDSRWGFSGSYNEQFF
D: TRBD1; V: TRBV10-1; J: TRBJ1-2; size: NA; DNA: TGCGCCAGCAGGAAACAGGGGAGGAACTATGGCTACACCTTC; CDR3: CASRKQGRNYGYTF
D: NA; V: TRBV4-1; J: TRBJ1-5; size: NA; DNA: TGCGCCAGCAGCCAAGAAAGGCTTACCGCGGAACAAAATCAGCCCCAGCATTTT; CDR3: CASSQERLTAEQNQPQHF
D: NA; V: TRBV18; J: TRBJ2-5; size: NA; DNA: TGTGCCAGCTCACTATTCCAAGAGACCCAGTACTTC; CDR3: CASSLFQETQYF
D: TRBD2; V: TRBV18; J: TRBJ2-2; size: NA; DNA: TGTGCCAGCTCACCGACTAGCCTGGGTACCGGGGAGCTGTTTTTT; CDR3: CASSPTSLGTGELFF
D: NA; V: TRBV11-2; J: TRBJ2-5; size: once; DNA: TGTGCCAGCCGAAACAGTGGGCGTGAGACCCAGTACTTC; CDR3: CASRNSGRETQYF
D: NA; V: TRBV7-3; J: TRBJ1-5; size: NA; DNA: TGTGCCAGCAGGCATTGGGTGGGGCGCGCATATCAGCCCCAGCATTTT; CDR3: CASRHWVGRAYQPQHF
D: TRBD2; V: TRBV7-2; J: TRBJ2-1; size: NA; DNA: TGTGCCAGCAGCCTCATGGGACTAGCGGGAGTGGAGCAGTTCTTC; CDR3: CASSLMGLAGVEQFF
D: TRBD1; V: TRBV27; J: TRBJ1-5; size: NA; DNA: TGTGCCAGCAGTTTAGTGGGGGGACAGGGGACTCAGCCCCAGCATTTT; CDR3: CASSLVGGQGTQPQHF
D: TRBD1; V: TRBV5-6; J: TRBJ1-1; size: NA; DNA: TGTGCCAGTACACAGGGGACTGAAGCTTTCTTT; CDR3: CASTQGTEAFF
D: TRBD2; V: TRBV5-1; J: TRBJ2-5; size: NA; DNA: TGCGCCAGTCATCCACTAGCGGGAGGAAGAGAGACCCAGTACTTC; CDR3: CASHPLAGGRETQYF
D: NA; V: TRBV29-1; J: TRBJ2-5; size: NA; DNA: TGCAGCGTTGAAGTTCAGGGGCTGGGAGAGACCCAGTACTTC; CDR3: CSVEVQGLGETQYF
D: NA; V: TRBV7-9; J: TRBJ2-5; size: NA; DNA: TGTGCCAGCAGCTCGATGAAACAGGGCCTGGTTCGGTACTTC; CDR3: CASSSMKQGLVRYF
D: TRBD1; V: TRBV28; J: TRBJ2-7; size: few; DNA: TGTGCCAGCAGCCCCGGGACAGGGAATTACGAGCAGTACTTC; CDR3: CASSPGTGNYEQYF
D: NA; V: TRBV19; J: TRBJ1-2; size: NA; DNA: TGTGCCAGTAGGGCAGGGCAATCCGCTAACTATGGCTACACCTTC; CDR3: CASRAGQSANYGYTF
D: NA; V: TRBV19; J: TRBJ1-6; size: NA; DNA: TGTGCCAGTAGTACGCAACAGGGATCCCTCCACTTT; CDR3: CASSTQQGSLHF
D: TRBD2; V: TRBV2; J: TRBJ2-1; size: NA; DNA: TGTGCCAGCACCTTGGGACTAGCGGGAGTGGATGAGCAGTTCTTC; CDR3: CASTLGLAGVDEQFF
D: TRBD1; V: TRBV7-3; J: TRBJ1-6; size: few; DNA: TGTGCCAGCAGCTTACAACAGGGGGGGAGGTCACCCCTCCACTTT; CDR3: CASSLQQGGRSPLHF
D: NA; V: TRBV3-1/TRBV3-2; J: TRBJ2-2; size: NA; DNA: TGTGCCAGCAGCCAAGTTCTCACCGGGGAGCTGTTTTTT; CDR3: CASSQVLTGELFF